What follows are 29 T cell receptor beta chains derived from one specimen sequenced in a study of T-cell memory formation after mild COVID-19 (dated by TCRdb to 2020 to 2023). The library was built by means of 5' RACE. TCRdb records Illumina NovaSeq 6000 as the sequencer. Using fastp at Q25 and MiXCR, TCRdb reprocessed the public reads and kept productive beta chains. Rows with a matching CDR3 protein are joined into one entry that keeps the most common DNA and genes. Recorded for this sample are about 360,000 distinct CDR3 sequences; approximately 15% of them occurred a single time. The ten largest clones take up under 25% of the sample. The source material was PBMCs or a T cell subset sorted from them (not recorded which). The source is a man aged 18 to 30 who had mild COVID-19 (a few samples of this study predate the infection). The sample titles of this study are shuffled in the database, so cell type and time point are left out; the donor was told from shared clones.

This clonotype was counted a few times. CDR3 coding DNA: TGTGCCAGCGGTCGGCAGGGGGCCCGGCTTCAGTACTTC. Amino acid sequence: CASGRQGARLQYF. The chain employs TRBV25-1 and TRBJ2-4, with 8 bases aligning to TRBD1. The ends lost 8 bases at V and 11 bases at J; junction bases unmatched: 11. The CDR3 sequence is 13 residues long. CDR1 is MGHDK and CDR2 is SYGVNS in the germline V gene.

This clonotype has a count of ten or more. J is TRBJ2-7 and V is TRBV10-2, with 11 bases fitting TRBD1. The CDR3 extends over 16 amino acids. V was pared by 3 bases and J by 6 bases, with 10 bases of the junction left unmatched. From germline, CDR1 is WSHSY and CDR2 SAAADI. The CDR3 spells CASSDRRGTGGLEQYF. CDR3 bases: TGCGCCAGCAGTGATCGGAGGGGGACAGGGGGGCTCGAGCAGTACTTC.

V usage is TRBV6-2 or TRBV6-3 and J usage is TRBJ2-2, with 12 bases that match TRBD2. CDR1 MNHEY and CDR2 SVGEGT come from the germline V gene. V lost 5 bases and J lost 7; bases outside the gene matches: 11. The length of the CDR3 is 17 residues. The CDR3 spells CASSQPLAGGSVGELFF. The CDR3 DNA reads TGTGCCAGCAGTCAACCCCTAGCGGGGGGGTCAGTCGGGGAGCTGTTTTTT.

The J gene is TRBJ2-1, the V gene TRBV29-1; 12 bases match TRBD2. CDR1 SQVTM and CDR2 ANQGSEA come from the germline V gene. V lost 0 bases and J lost 4; bases outside the gene matches: 7. CDR3 length: 17 residues. The CDR3 DNA is TGCAGCGTTGAAGATCTTACAACTAGCGGGGGGTACAATGAGCAGTTCTTC. Translated, it gives CSVEDLTTSGGYNEQFF.

Only a few counts were recorded for this clonotype. V usage is TRBV4-1 and J usage is TRBJ1-1, with D unclear. The CDR3 runs 16 residues. V was clipped by 0 bases and J by 0 bases, with 11 bases between them. Germline V gene sequence: CDR1 MGHRA, CDR2 YSYEKL. CDR3 in amino acids: CASSQDYPSMNTEAFF. CDR3 DNA: TGCGCCAGCAGCCAAGATTATCCAAGCATGAACACTGAAGCTTTCTTT.

This chain uses TRBV6-1 with TRBJ1-2; 7 nucleotides match TRBD1. Germline CDR1 is MNHNS and CDR2 is SASEGT. Trimming took 7 bases from V and 7 from J; bases not matched to a gene: 9. The CDR3 contains 13 residues. The CDR3 here is CASISRQGFGYTF. CDR3 nucleotides: TGTGCCAGCATATCCCGACAGGGATTTGGCTACACCTTC.

The sample holds a few counts of this clonotype. The chain joins TRBV10-3 to TRBJ2-6; 9 bases agree with TRBD1. CDR1 is ENHRY and CDR2 is SYGVKD in the germline V gene. The trim removed 6 bases at V and 0 bases at J, leaving 6 bases unmatched. CDR3 length: 17 residues. In DNA, the CDR3 is TGTGCCATCAGCCCGGGACAGGGCCTCTCTGGGGCCAACGTCCTGACTTTC. It specifies CAISPGQGLSGANVLTF.

This clonotype was detected a few times. The chain links TRBV6-1 to TRBJ1-5; D ambiguous. Trimming pared 3 bases from V and 4 bases from J, leaving 13 bases between. This CDR3 comprises 15 residues. Germline V gives CDR1 MNHNS, CDR2 SASEGT. CDR3 nucleotides: TGTGCCAGCAGTGAGAACCTAGGCCAAAATCAGCCCCAGCATTTT. This gives the protein CASSENLGQNQPQHF.

This clonotype was seen more than once but under ten times. This chain joins TRBV5-1 and TRBJ2-2; D might be TRBD2 (6 bases). Germline-derived CDR1 and CDR2 are SGHRS and YFSETQ. This CDR3 region has 16 residues. V lost 4 bases and J lost 1, with 14 bases in between. CDR3 residues: CASSLLGTLNTGELFF. The CDR3 nucleotides read TGCGCCAGCAGCCTCCTGGGGACTTTGAACACCGGGGAGCTGTTTTTT.

In its sample, this clonotype was seen a few times. The chain is built from TRBV6-2 or TRBV6-3 and TRBJ1-4; D gene ambiguous. The CDR3 sequence is 21 residues long. From germline, CDR1 is MNHEY and CDR2 SVGEGT. V was clipped by 2 bases and J by 0 bases, with 25 bases between them. This chain's CDR3 is CASSYEVSFKRNLATNEKLFF. The CDR3 coding sequence is TGTGCCAGCAGTTACGAGGTTTCCTTTAAACGGAATCTTGCAACTAATGAAAAACTGTTTTTT.

Details on this clonotype: Germline and junction disagree at one end, which may indicate a read error. The V and J genes are TRBV12-3 or TRBV12-4 and TRBJ1-2; no definite D call. The CDR3 sequence is 13 residues long. The DNA for the CDR3 is TGTGCCAGAAGTTTTTTGGGGTTAGGTGGCTACACCTTC. This gives the protein CARSFLGLGGYTF.

This clonotype came up a few times. This chain connects TRBV18 to TRBJ1-1; 12 bases align to TRBD1. The CDR3 consists of 17 residues. Germline V lookup: CDR1 KGHSH, CDR2 LQKENI. V was clipped by 3 bases and J by 4 bases; unmatched bases: 9. The CDR3 coding sequence is TGTGCCAGCTCACCTCCGGGACAGGGGGCCTCGAGCACTGAAGCTTTCTTT. Amino acids: CASSPPGQGASSTEAFF.

The V gene is TRBV18, the J gene TRBJ2-1, with TRBD2 identical over 7 bases. The CDR3 contains 14 residues. Losses at the gene ends were 0 bases for V and 10 bases for J; bases not matched to a gene: 6. Germline V gene data show CDR1 as KGHSH and CDR2 as LQKENI. This CDR3 reads CASSPPASGGEQFF. In nucleotides, the CDR3 is TGTGCCAGCTCACCACCCGCTAGCGGAGGGGAGCAGTTCTTC.

This CDR3 reads CASSLGRGGLYIQYF. The CDR3, as DNA: TGTGCCAGCAGCTTAGGGCGGGGGGGACTCTACATTCAGTACTTC. The chain is built from TRBV7-6 and TRBJ2-4; 9 bases fit TRBD2. V was clipped by 1 base and J by 8 bases; unmatched bases: 6. The CDR3 extends over 15 amino acids. Germline V gene data show CDR1 as SGHVS and CDR2 as FNYEAQ. Combining the CDR3 with reference TRBV7-6 and TRBJ2-4 gives the whole variable domain GAGVSQSPRYKVTKRGQDVALRCDPISGHVSLYWYRQALGQGPEFLTYFNYEAQQDKSGLPNDRFSAERPEGSISTLTIQRTEQRDSAMYRCASSLGRGGLYIQYFGAGTRLSVL.

The chain's CDR3 is CASITSVTDTQYF. DNA of the CDR3: TGTGCCAGCATTACTAGCGTCACAGATACGCAGTATTTT. The rearrangement joins TRBV12-3 or TRBV12-4 to TRBJ2-3; 7 positions agree with TRBD2. The junction had 3 bases not matched to a gene; V was cut back by 7 bases and J by 2 bases. The CDR3 spans 13 residues.

The chain is built from TRBV12-3 or TRBV12-4 and TRBJ1-5; D unclear. The length of the CDR3 is 16 residues. V was clipped by 3 bases and J by 3 bases, with 15 bases between them. The CDR3 DNA reads TGTGCCAGCAGTTTGATCTCCGGGCACAACAATCAGCCCCAGCATTTT. This codes for CASSLISGHNNQPQHF.

This clonotype appeared a few times. The chain links TRBV7-2 to TRBJ2-5; D is ambiguous. The germline CDR1 and CDR2 sequences are SGHTA and FQGNSA. There are 11 residues in the CDR3. V lost 10 bases, J lost 3 bases, and 9 bases lay in between. Here the CDR3 DNA reads TGTGCCACCCAACGAAAAGAGACCCAGTACTTC. It codes for CATQRKETQYF.

The count of this clonotype is one. V and J are TRBV18 and TRBJ2-1; 9 positions agree with TRBD1. This CDR3 contains 12 residues. Trimming cost V 3 bases and J 10 bases; bases outside gene matches: 1. Germline V gene sequence: CDR1 KGHSH, CDR2 LQKENI. CDR3 sequence: CASSPGTGEQFF. CDR3 sequence (DNA): TGTGCCAGCTCACCCGGGACAGGGGAGCAGTTCTTC.

This clonotype was observed a handful of times. The chain recombines TRBV19 with TRBJ1-2; weak D call: TRBD1 (5 bases). This CDR3 comprises 14 residues. Trimming shortened V by 10 bases and J by 0 bases, and 15 bases separated the two germline ends. Germline assignment: CDR1 LNHDA and CDR2 SQIVND (reference sequence). For the CDR3, the DNA is TGTGCCACCGGGGGGGACGCTTCTAACTATGGCTACACCTTC. This translates into CATGGDASNYGYTF.

At least ten counts were recorded for this clonotype. This chain joins TRBV5-1 and TRBJ2-5; TRBD2 is a possible D gene (5 bases). The germline gives CDR1 SGHRS, CDR2 YFSETQ. V was shortened by 0 bases and J by 0 bases, with 9 bases between the two germline ends. This CDR3 has 15 amino acids. The CDR3 protein is CASSLEEADQETQYF. The DNA for the CDR3 is TGCGCCAGCAGCTTGGAGGAGGCCGACCAAGAGACCCAGTACTTC.

This clonotype was seen more than once but under ten times. V usage is TRBV24-1 and J usage is TRBJ2-5; no clear D. This CDR3 comprises 14 residues. V was pared by 3 bases and J by 4 bases, with 11 bases between. Germline V gene data show CDR1 as KGHDR and CDR2 as SFDVKD. The CDR3 DNA is TGTGCCACCAGTGATAGCTTGACTCGAGAGACCCAGTACTTC. It is translated as CATSDSLTRETQYF.

The chain is built from TRBV24-1 and TRBJ2-1; 8 nucleotides agree with TRBD2. V gave up 4 bases and J gave up 14 bases; unmatched junction bases: 9. The CDR3 sequence is 13 residues long. CDR1 is KGHDR, CDR2 SFDVKD, per germline. The CDR3 loop is CATSEGPRGLEFF. The DNA for the CDR3 is TGTGCCACCAGTGAGGGTCCCCGGGGACTAGAGTTCTTC.

In its sample, this clonotype was seen a few times. V usage is TRBV6-4 and J usage is TRBJ2-1, with 8 bases fitting TRBD2. Losses at the gene ends were 3 bases for V and 9 bases for J; bases not matched to a gene: 10. Germline CDR1 reads MRHNA; CDR2 reads SNTAGT. The CDR3 covers 15 residues. As DNA, the CDR3 is TGTGCCAGCAGTGAAGATGTAGCGGGGTCGAGTGAGCAGTTCTTC. Protein product: CASSEDVAGSSEQFF.

This clonotype turned up a few times. The rearrangement joins TRBV4-1 to TRBJ2-6; the D gene is possibly TRBD1 (6 bases). Germline V gene data show CDR1 as MGHRA and CDR2 as YSYEKL. The CDR3 spans 19 residues. V lost 7 bases, J lost 0 bases, and 22 bases lay in between. CDR3 amino acids: CASNSEGVGEISGANVLTF. The CDR3, as DNA: TGCGCCAGCAACTCAGAGGGGGTCGGGGAGATCTCTGGGGCCAACGTCCTGACTTTC.

J is TRBJ1-1 and V is TRBV9, with no clear D. This CDR3 comprises 15 residues. Deletions cut 1 base from V and 3 bases from J, with 13 bases between. Germline values: CDR1 SGDLS, CDR2 YYNGEE. The CDR3 DNA reads TGTGCCAGCAGCGTAACCGGGAGCGAATACACTGAAGCTTTCTTT. Protein sequence: CASSVTGSEYTEAFF.

The CDR3 DNA follows: TGTGCCAGCAGTCCCACGATGGACAGGGGATTTGCCAAAAACATTCAGTACTTC. Protein: CASSPTMDRGFAKNIQYF. V is TRBV2 and J is TRBJ2-4; TRBD1 aligns across 9 bases. Trimming at V came to 5 bases and at J to 1 base, leaving 12 bases not matched to a gene. The CDR3 runs 18 residues. In germline, CDR1 is SNHLY, CDR2 FYNNEI.

The rearrangement uses TRBV12-3 or TRBV12-4 and TRBJ2-2; 7 bases match TRBD1. CDR3 size: 15 residues. J gave up 3 bases and V 2 bases, and 3 bases lay outside the gene matches. The CDR3 is CASSLSQGDTGELFF. In nucleotides, the CDR3 is TGTGCCAGCAGTTTAAGCCAGGGGGACACCGGGGAGCTGTTTTTT.

This clonotype has a count of ten or more. The chain couples TRBV7-2 to TRBJ1-1; D is perhaps TRBD1 (6 bases). V was shortened by 5 bases and J by 6 bases, with 22 bases between the two germline ends. This CDR3 is 16 amino acids long. Per the germline V gene, CDR1 is SGHTA and CDR2 is FQGNSA. CDR3 protein: CASSRSRGASLAEAFF. For the CDR3, the DNA is TGTGCCAGCAGCCGCTCCCGGGGGGCTTCTTTGGCTGAAGCTTTCTTT.

This sequence joins TRBV10-3 and TRBJ1-1; perhaps TRBD1 as D (6 bases). The CDR3 is 14 residues long. Trimming left V 4 bases short and J 2 bases short, with 11 bases between. CDR1 and CDR2 (germline): ENHRY, SYGVKD. CDR3 sequence (DNA): TGTGCCATCAGTGGGACAGAGGGAAACACTGAAGCTTTCTTT. Its translation: CAISGTEGNTEAFF.